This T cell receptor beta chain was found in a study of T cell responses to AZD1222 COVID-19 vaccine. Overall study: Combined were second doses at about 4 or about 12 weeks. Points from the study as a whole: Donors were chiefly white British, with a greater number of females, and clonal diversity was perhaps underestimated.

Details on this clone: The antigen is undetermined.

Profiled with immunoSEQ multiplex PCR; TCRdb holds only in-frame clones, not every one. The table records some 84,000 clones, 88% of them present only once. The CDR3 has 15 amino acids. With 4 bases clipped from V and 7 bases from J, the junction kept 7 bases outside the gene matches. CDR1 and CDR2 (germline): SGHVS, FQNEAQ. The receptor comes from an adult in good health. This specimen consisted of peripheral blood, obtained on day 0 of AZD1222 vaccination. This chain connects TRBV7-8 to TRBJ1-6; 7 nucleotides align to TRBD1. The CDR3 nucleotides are TGTGCCAGCAGCTCCCGGGACAGTTTAAATTCACCCCTCCACTTT. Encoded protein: CASSSRDSLNSPLHF.